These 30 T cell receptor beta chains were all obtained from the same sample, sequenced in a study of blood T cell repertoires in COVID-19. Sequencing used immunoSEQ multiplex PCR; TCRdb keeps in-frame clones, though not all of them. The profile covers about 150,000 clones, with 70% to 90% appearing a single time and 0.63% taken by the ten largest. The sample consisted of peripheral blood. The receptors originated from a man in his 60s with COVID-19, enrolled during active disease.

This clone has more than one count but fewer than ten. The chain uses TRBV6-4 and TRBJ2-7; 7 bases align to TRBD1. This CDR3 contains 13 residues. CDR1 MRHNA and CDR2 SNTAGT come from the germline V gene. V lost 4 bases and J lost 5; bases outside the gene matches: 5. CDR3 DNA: TGTGCCAGCAGTGCGGCAGGGGGACACGAGCAGTACTTC. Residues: CASSAAGGHEQYF.

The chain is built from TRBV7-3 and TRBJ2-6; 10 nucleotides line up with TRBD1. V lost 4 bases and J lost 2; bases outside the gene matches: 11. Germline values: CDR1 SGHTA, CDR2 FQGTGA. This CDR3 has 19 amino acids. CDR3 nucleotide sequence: TGTGCCAGCAGCTCCCCCCTTGGACAGGGGGGCACTGGGGCCAACGTCCTGACTTTC. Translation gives CASSSPLGQGGTGANVLTF.

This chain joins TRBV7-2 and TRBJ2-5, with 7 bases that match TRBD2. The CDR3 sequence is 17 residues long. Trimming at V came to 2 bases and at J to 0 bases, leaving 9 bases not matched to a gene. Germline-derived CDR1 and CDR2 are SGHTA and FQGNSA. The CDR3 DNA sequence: TGTGCCAGCAGCTTATCCTCTAGCGGCCTGTACCAAGAGACCCAGTACTTC. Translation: CASSLSSSGLYQETQYF.

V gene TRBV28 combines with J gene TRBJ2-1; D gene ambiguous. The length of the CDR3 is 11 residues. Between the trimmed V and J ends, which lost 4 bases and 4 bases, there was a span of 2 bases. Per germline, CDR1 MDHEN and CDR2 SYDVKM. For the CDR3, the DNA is TGTGCCAGCAGTTCGTACAATGAGCAGTTCTTC. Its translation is CASSSYNEQFF.

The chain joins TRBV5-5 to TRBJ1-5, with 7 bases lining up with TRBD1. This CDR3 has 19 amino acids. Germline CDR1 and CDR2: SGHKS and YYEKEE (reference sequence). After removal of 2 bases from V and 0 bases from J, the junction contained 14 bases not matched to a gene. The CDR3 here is CASSLQFRDSRFSNQPQHF. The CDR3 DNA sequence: TGTGCCAGCAGCTTACAGTTCCGGGACAGCCGATTTAGCAATCAGCCCCAGCATTTT.

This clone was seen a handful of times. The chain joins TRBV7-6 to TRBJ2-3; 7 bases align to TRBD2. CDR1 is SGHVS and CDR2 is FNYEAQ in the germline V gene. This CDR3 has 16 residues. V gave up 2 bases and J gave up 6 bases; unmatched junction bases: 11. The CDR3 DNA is TGTGCCAGCAGCTTACTAGCGGCCCAGGAGGGGGATACGCAGTATTTT. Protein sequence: CASSLLAAQEGDTQYF.

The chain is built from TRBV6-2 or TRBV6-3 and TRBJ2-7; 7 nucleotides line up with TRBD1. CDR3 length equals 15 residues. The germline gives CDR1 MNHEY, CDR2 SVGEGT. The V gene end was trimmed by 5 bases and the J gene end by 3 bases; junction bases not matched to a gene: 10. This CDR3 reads CASSDPGQTLYEQYF. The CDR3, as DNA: TGTGCCAGCAGTGACCCGGGACAGACTCTCTACGAGCAGTACTTC.

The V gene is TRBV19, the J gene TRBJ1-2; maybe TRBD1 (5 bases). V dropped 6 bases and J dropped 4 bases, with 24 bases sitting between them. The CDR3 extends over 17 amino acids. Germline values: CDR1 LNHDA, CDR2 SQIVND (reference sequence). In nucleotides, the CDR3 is TGTGCCAGTAGAAGCCCCCGGGAGGCAGGGCCGGGCTATGGCTACACCTTC. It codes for CASRSPREAGPGYGYTF.

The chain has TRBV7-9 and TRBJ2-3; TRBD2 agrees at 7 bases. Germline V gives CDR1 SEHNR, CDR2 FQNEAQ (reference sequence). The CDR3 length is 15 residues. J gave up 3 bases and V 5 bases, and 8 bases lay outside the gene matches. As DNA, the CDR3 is TGTGCCAGCAGCCCCCGGCTAGCGGCGACAGATACGCAGTATTTT. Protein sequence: CASSPRLAATDTQYF.

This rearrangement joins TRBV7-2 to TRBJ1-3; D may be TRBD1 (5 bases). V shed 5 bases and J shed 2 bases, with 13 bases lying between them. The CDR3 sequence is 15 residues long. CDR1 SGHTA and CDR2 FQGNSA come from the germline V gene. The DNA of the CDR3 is TGTGCCAGCAGCCCAGGGCGGGAACCTGGAAACACCATATATTTT. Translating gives CASSPGREPGNTIYF.

CDR3 DNA sequence: TGTGCCAGCAGCGTAGACGGCAGGGACAATCAGCCCCAGCATTTT. Translated: CASSVDGRDNQPQHF. The rearrangement uses TRBV9 and TRBJ1-5; D might be TRBD1 (5 bases). Germline V gene lookup returns CDR1 SGDLS and CDR2 YYNGEE. The CDR3 runs 15 residues. Trimming pared 0 bases from V and 3 bases from J, leaving 10 bases between.

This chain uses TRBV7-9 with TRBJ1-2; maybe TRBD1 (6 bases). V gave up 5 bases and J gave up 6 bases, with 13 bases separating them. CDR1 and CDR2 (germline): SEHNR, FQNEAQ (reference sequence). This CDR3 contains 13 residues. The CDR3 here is CASSPEGVNGYTF. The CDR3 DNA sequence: TGTGCCAGCAGCCCTGAGGGGGTGAATGGCTACACCTTC.

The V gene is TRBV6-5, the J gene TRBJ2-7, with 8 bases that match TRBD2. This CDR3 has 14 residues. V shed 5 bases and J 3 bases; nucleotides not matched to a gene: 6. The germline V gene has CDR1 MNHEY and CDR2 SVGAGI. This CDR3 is CASSKTSDYYEQYF. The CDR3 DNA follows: TGTGCCAGCAGTAAGACTAGCGACTACTACGAGCAGTACTTC.

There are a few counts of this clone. The CDR3 sequence is CASSLNLWNTEAFF. The DNA for the CDR3 is TGTGCCAGCAGCCTTAACTTGTGGAACACTGAAGCTTTCTTT. The V call is TRBV7-2, the J call TRBJ1-1; no firm D call. Trimming took 5 bases from V and 1 from J, leaving 11 bases between them. Germline values: CDR1 SGHTA, CDR2 FQGNSA. The CDR3 sequence is 14 residues long. Full variable domain (outside the CDR3, taken from reference TRBV7-2 and TRBJ1-1): GAGVSQSPSNKVTEKGKDVELRCDPISGHTALYWYRQSLGQGLEFLIYFQGNSAPDKSGLPSDRFSAERTGGSVSTLTIQRTQQEDSAVYLCASSLNLWNTEAFFGQGTRLTVV.

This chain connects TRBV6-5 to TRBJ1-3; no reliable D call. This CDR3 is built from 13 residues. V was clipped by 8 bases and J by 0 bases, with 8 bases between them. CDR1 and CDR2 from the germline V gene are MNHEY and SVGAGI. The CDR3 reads CASQERSGNTIYF. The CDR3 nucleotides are TGTGCCAGCCAGGAACGCTCTGGAAACACCATATATTTT.

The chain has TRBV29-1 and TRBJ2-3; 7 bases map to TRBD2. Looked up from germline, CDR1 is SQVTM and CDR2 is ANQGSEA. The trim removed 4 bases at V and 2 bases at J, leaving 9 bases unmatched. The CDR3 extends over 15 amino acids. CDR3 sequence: CSVAGSSGLTDTQYF. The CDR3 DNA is TGCAGCGTTGCGGGCTCTAGCGGCCTCACAGATACGCAGTATTTT.

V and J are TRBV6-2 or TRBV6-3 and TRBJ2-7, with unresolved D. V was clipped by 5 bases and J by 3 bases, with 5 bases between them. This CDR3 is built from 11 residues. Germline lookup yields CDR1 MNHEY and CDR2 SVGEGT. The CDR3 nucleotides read TGTGCCAGCAGTCCAGACTACGAGCAGTACTTC. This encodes CASSPDYEQYF.

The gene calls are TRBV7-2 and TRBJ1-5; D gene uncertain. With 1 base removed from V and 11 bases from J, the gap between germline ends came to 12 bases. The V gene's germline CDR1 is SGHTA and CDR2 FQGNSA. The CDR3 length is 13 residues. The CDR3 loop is CASSLGHTRAQHF. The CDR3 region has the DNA TGTGCCAGCAGCTTAGGTCACACGCGGGCCCAGCATTTT. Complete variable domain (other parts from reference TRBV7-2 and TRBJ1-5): GAGVSQSPSNKVTEKGKDVELRCDPISGHTALYWYRQSLGQGLEFLIYFQGNSAPDKSGLPSDRFSAERTGGSVSTLTIQRTQQEDSAVYLCASSLGHTRAQHFGDGTRLSIL.

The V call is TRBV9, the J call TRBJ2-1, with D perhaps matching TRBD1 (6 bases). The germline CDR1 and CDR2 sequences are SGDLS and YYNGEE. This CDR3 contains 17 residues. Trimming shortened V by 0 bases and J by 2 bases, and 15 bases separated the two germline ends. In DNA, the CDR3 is TGTGCCAGCAGCGTAGCTACAGGGACCCAAGCCTACAATGAGCAGTTCTTC. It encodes CASSVATGTQAYNEQFF.

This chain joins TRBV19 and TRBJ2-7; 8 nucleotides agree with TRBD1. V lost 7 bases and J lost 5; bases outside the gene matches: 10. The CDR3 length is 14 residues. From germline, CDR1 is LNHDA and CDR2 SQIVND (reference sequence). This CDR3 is CASTRQGARDEQYF. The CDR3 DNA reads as TGTGCCAGTACACGCCAGGGGGCGCGGGACGAGCAGTACTTC.

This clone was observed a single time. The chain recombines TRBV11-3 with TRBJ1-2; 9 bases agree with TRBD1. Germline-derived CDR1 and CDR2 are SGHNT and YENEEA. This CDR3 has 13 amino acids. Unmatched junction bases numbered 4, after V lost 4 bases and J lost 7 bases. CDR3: CASSSGQGGGYTF. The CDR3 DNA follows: TGTGCCAGCAGCTCGGGACAGGGAGGTGGCTACACCTTC.

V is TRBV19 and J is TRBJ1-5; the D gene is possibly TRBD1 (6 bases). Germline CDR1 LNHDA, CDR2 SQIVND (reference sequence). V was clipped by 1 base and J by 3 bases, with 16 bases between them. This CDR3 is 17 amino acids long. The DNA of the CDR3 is TGTGCCAGTAGTATAGCGGGCGGGGGCTTTGTCAATCAGCCCCAGCATTTT. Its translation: CASSIAGGGFVNQPQHF.

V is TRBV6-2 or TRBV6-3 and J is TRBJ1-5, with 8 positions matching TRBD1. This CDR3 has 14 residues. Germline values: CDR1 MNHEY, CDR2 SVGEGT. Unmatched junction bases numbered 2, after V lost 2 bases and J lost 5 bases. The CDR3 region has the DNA TGTGCCAGCAGTTACCTGACAGGGGATCAGCCCCAGCATTTT. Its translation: CASSYLTGDQPQHF.

This CDR3 is CASSRTGNTEAFF. The DNA of the CDR3 is TGCGCCAGCAGCCGTACAGGGAACACTGAAGCTTTCTTT. The chain joins TRBV5-1 to TRBJ1-1, with D possibly matching TRBD1 (5 bases). V gave up 4 bases and J gave up 1 base, with 8 bases separating them. The CDR3 is 13 residues long. From germline, CDR1 is SGHRS and CDR2 YFSETQ.

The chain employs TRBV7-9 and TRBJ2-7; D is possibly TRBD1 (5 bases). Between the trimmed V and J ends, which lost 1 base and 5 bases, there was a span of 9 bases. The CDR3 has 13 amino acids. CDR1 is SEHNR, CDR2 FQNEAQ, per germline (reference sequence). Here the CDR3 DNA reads TGTGCCAGCAGCTTAGTACAGGCAAACGAGCAGTACTTC. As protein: CASSLVQANEQYF.

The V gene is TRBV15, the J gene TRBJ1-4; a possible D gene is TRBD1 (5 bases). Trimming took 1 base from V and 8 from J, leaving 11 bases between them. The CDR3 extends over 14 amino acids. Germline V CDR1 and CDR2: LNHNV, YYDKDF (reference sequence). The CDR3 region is CATSRGAGYEKLFF. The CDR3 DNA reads TGTGCCACCAGCAGAGGGGCAGGGTACGAAAAACTGTTTTTT.

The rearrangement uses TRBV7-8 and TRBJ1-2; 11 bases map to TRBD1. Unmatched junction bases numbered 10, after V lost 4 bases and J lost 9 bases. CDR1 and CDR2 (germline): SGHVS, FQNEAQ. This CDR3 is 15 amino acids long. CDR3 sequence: CASSSGQGADLSYTF. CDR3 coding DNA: TGTGCCAGCAGCTCCGGACAGGGGGCCGATTTGAGCTACACCTTC.

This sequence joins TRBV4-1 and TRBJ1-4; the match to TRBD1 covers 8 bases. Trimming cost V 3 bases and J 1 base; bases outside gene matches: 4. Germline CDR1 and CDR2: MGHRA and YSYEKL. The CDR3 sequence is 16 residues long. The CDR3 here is CASSQAGGRTNEKLFF. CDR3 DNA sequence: TGCGCCAGCAGCCAGGCAGGGGGCAGAACTAATGAAAAACTGTTTTTT.

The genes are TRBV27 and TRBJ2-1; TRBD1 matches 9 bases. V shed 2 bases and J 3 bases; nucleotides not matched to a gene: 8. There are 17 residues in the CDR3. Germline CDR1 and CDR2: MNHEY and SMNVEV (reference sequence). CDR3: CASSLQTGGVNYNEQFF. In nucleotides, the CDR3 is TGTGCCAGCAGTTTACAGACAGGGGGGGTAAACTACAATGAGCAGTTCTTC.

The CDR3 loop reads CASSSLGALSTDTQYF. In DNA form, the CDR3 reads TGTGCCAGCAGCTCCTTGGGGGCCCTAAGCACAGATACGCAGTATTTT. The J gene is TRBJ2-3, the V gene TRBV7-2; possibly TRBD1 for D (6 bases). The CDR3 covers 16 residues. Between the trimmed V and J ends, which lost 4 bases and 0 bases, there was a span of 14 bases. Germline V gives CDR1 SGHTA, CDR2 FQGNSA.